These T cell receptor beta chains were read from a single sample in a study of blood T cell repertoires in COVID-19. The repertoire was sequenced with immunoSEQ multiplex PCR; TCRdb's copy has only in-frame clones and lacks some. The table records a few hundred thousand clones, 85% to 90% of them present only once. The sequenced material came from PBMCs or T cells enriched from blood (not recorded which). These receptors were collected from a woman aged 18-30 years in a cohort exposed to, infected with or recovered from COVID-19 (not recorded which). CDR3s include the opening cysteine and the closing phenylalanine or tryptophan. Fields, in order: V gene, clone size, J gene, D gene, CDR3 DNA, CDR3 protein. The D gene is left open where the match is weak. The size entry is marked missing in some rows and otherwise reads once, few, many or a size class.

TRBV4-1	-	TRBJ1-6	-	TGCGCCAGCAGAATCGGACAACGGGATTCACCCCTCCACTTT	CASRIGQRDSPLHF
TRBV5-1	-	TRBJ2-1	TRBD2	TGCGCCAGCAGCTTGGATGGGACTAGCGGGACCGGTGAGCAGTTCTTC	CASSLDGTSGTGEQFF
TRBV24-1	few	TRBJ2-3	-	TGTGCCACCAGTGTACAGGGCACAGATACGCAGTATTTT	CATSVQGTDTQYF
TRBV11-2	once	TRBJ1-5	TRBD1	TGTGCCAGCAGAAGGGACAGACCCTATCAGCCCCAGCATTTT	CASRRDRPYQPQHF
TRBV19	-	TRBJ2-7	-	TGTGCCAGTAGTATAGTCGGGGGTACTACCTACGAGCAGTACTTC	CASSIVGGTTYEQYF
TRBV28	-	TRBJ1-6	-	TGTGCCAGCAAACTCCAGGGTCTTAAGTATAATTCACCCCTCCACTTT	CASKLQGLKYNSPLHF
TRBV24-1	-	TRBJ1-4	-	TGTGCCACCAGACAAGCGGGAACTAATGAAAAACTGTTTTTT	CATRQAGTNEKLFF
TRBV10-3	once	TRBJ1-2	TRBD1	TGTGCCATCACCGCCGACAGGGGGCAGGGCTACACCTTC	CAITADRGQGYTF
TRBV7-2	-	TRBJ2-5	-	TGTGCCAGCAGCCCCTTCAGGGGCCAAGAGACCCAGTACTTC	CASSPFRGQETQYF
TRBV18	-	TRBJ1-4	TRBD1	TGTGCCAGCTCACCCAGGGGGACTACTAATGAAAAACTGTTTTTT	CASSPRGTTNEKLFF
TRBV11-3	once	TRBJ1-2	-	TGTGCCAGCAGCACTGACAGACTTACTGGCTACACCTTC	CASSTDRLTGYTF
TRBV28	-	TRBJ1-2	TRBD1	TGTGCCAGCAGTTTGGAAACCGGGACAGGACTAAACTATGGCTACACCTTC	CASSLETGTGLNYGYTF
TRBV19	-	TRBJ1-5	-	TGTGCCAGTAGTATTGGGACTTATGTGGGGCGGCAGCCCCAGCATTTT	CASSIGTYVGRQPQHF
TRBV1	-	TRBJ2-7	-	TGCACCAGCAGCCAAGAATCAGGGGCGACTAGCGGAATCTACGAGCAGTACTTC	CTSSQESGATSGIYEQYF
TRBV11-3	-	TRBJ2-1	TRBD2	TGTGCCAGCAGCTTAGGCTCTGGCGGGAGGGCCTCTATCAATGAGCAGTTCTTC	CASSLGSGGRASINEQFF
TRBV4-1	-	TRBJ1-2	TRBD1	TGCGCCAGCAGCCAAGATAGAGACAGGGGGCAAGGTGGCTACACCTTC	CASSQDRDRGQGGYTF
TRBV2	-	TRBJ1-1	-	TGTGCCAGCCAAATCGTACAGGGTTTTTATGGTGAAGCTTTCTTT	CASQIVQGFYGEAFF
TRBV20-1	once	TRBJ1-5	-	TGCAGTGCTAGTGGGGGGCAGAGCAATCAGCCCCAGCATTTT	CSASGGQSNQPQHF
TRBV6-1	-	TRBJ1-3	-	TGTGCCAGCAGCGAAGGAGATACTTCAGGAAACACCATATATTTT	CASSEGDTSGNTIYF
TRBV7-8	-	TRBJ2-1	TRBD2	TGTGCCAGCGCGTTGACTAGCGGGGGGGTCAATGAGCAGTTCTTC	CASALTSGGVNEQFF
TRBV6-1	-	TRBJ1-1	TRBD1	TGTGCCAGCAGTGGGGGGACAGGGGCTTTTAACACTGAAGCTTTCTTT	CASSGGTGAFNTEAFF
TRBV2	-	TRBJ2-7	TRBD2	TGTGCCAGCAGGGACGGACTAGCCTACGAGCAGTACTTC	CASRDGLAYEQYF
TRBV14	-	TRBJ1-2	-	TGTGCCAGCAGCCAGGGAGGGGGTGATGGCTACACCTTC	CASSQGGGDGYTF
TRBV28	-	TRBJ1-4	-	TGTGCCAGCAGTTTGCGGGGGAAAGTGGGGGAAAAACTGTTTTTT	CASSLRGKVGEKLFF
TRBV19	-	TRBJ1-2	TRBD1	TGTGTCCGAGCTAGAAACAGGCTGGACAGGGACCATGGCTACACCTTC	CVRARNRLDRDHGYTF
TRBV5-4	-	TRBJ1-6	TRBD1	TGTGCCAGCAGCCGTTCGACAGGGGTTTCACCCCTCCACTTT	CASSRSTGVSPLHF
TRBV11-2	-	TRBJ1-1	-	TGTGCCAGCAGCTCTTTGACTGGCTTTGGGTCTGAAGCTTTCTTT	CASSSLTGFGSEAFF
TRBV6-5	few	TRBJ1-1	TRBD1	TGTGCCAGCAGAAATTATGGGACAGGGAACACTGAAGCTTTCTTT	CASRNYGTGNTEAFF
TRBV7-3	once	TRBJ2-2	-	TGTGCCAGCAGCTTTACGGACAGCCGAAACACCGGGGAGCTGTTTTTT	CASSFTDSRNTGELFF
TRBV5-1	-	TRBJ1-2	-	TGCGCCAGCAGTGACTTCGAAGTTAACTATGGCTACACCTTC	CASSDFEVNYGYTF
TRBV21-1	-	TRBJ1-5	-	TGTGCCAAAAAAAATGGACAGGGAGAGCATTTT	CAKKNGQGEHF
TRBV6-1	-	TRBJ1-2	-	TGTGCCAGCAGTGAAGCGGGGGCGAAAGCTAACTATGGCTACACCTTC	CASSEAGAKANYGYTF
TRBV29-1	-	TRBJ1-1	TRBD1	TGCAGCGGGCACAGGGGAGGATCGACTGAAGCTTTCTTT	CSGHRGGSTEAFF
TRBV9	-	TRBJ2-2	-	TGTGCCAGCAGCGTACTCTCCGAGGGGGAGCTGTTTTTT	CASSVLSEGELFF
TRBV18	-	TRBJ2-2	-	TGTGCCAGCTCACCCTTGAGGGACACCGGGGAGCTGTTTTTT	CASSPLRDTGELFF
TRBV29-1	-	TRBJ1-2	TRBD1	TGCAGCGCCGGGACCGGGACAGGGGGTATCTATGGCTACACCTTC	CSAGTGTGGIYGYTF
TRBV23-1	-	TRBJ2-6	-	TGCGCCAGCAGTCAATCACGGACAGCGGCCTCTGGGGCCAACGTCCTGACTTTC	CASSQSRTAASGANVLTF
TRBV30	once	TRBJ2-5	-	TGTGCCTGGAGCATAGGAACAGGGGAGACCCAGTACTTC	CAWSIGTGETQYF
TRBV2	-	TRBJ1-3	-	TGTGCCAGCAGCGGGATCTCTGGAAACACCATATATTTT	CASSGISGNTIYF
TRBV29-1	-	TRBJ2-2	-	TGCAGCGTCGAGCAGGGTCCCCGAACCGGGGAGCTGTTTTTT	CSVEQGPRTGELFF
TRBV2	once	TRBJ1-1	TRBD1	TGTGCCAGCAGGGGACAGGGGGTTTACACTGAAGCTTTCTTT	CASRGQGVYTEAFF
TRBV6-5	-	TRBJ2-7	-	TGTGCCAGCAGTCCACGGACTGGATCCTACGAGCAGTACTTC	CASSPRTGSYEQYF